This TCR beta chain was sequenced during a study of blood T cell repertoires in COVID-19. After removal of 6 bases from V and 1 base from J, the junction contained 12 bases not matched to a gene. Germline CDR1 and CDR2: SGHDT and YYEEEE. The CDR3 consists of 17 residues. Libraries were prepared by immunoSEQ multiplex PCR; TCRdb keeps only in-frame clonotypes and omits some of them. The sample has 150,000 to 180,000 clones; around 84% are singletons. The sequence was obtained from a woman in her sixties or seventies with COVID-19, enrolled during active disease. The gene calls are TRBV5-6 and TRBJ2-2; 7 bases map to TRBD1. The sequencing sample was made of peripheral blood. CDR3 amino acids: CASTEMTTGWNTGELFF. Written as DNA, the CDR3 is TGTGCCAGCACTGAAATGACGACAGGGTGGAACACCGGGGAGCTGTTTTTT. The full variable domain, rest sourced from reference TRBV5-6 and TRBJ2-2, is DAGVTQSPTHLIKTRGQQVTLRCSPKSGHDTVSWYQQALGQGPQFIFQYYEEEERQRGNFPDRFSGHQFPNYSSELNVNALLLGDSALYLCASTEMTTGWNTGELFFGEGSRLTVL.